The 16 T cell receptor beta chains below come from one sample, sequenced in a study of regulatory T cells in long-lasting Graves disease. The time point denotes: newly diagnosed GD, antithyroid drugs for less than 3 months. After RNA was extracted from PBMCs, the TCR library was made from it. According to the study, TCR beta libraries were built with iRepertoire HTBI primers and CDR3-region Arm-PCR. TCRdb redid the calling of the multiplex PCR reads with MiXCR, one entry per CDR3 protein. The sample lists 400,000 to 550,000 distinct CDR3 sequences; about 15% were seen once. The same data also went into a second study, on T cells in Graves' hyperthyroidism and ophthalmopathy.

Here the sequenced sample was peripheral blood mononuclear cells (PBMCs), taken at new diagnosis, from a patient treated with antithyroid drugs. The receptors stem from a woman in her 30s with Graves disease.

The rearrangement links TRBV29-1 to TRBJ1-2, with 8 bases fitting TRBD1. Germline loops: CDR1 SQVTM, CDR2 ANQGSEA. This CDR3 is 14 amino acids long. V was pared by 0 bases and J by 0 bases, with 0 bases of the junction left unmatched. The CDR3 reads CSVEEQGANYGYTF. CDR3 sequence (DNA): TGCAGCGTTGAAGAACAGGGGGCTAACTATGGCTACACCTTC.

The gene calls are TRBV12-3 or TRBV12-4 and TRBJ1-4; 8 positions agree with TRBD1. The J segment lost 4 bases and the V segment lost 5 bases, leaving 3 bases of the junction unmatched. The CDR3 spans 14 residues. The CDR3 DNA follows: TGTGCCAGCAGTCCCAGGGGGCTTAATGAAAAACTGTTTTTT. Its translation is CASSPRGLNEKLFF.

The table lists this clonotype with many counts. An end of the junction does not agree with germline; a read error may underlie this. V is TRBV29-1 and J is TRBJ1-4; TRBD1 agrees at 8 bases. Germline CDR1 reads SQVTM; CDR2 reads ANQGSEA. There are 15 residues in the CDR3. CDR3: CSVDDTGGFNGKLFF. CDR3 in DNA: TGCAGCGTCGACGATACAGGGGGTTTCAATGGAAAACTGTTTTTT. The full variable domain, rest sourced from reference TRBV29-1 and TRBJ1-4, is SAVISQKPSRDICQRGTSLTIQCQVDSQVTMMFWYRQQPGQSLTLIATANQGSEATYESGFVIDKFPISRPNLTFSTLTVSNMSPEDSSIYLCSVDDTGGFNGKLFFGSGTQLSVL.

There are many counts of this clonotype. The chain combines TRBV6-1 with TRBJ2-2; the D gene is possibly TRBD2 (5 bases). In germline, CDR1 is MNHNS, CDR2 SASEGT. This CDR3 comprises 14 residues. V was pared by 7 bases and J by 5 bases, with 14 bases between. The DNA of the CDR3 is TGTGCCAGCATCTTGAGAGGGTGGACCGGGGAGCTGTTTTTT. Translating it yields CASILRGWTGELFF.

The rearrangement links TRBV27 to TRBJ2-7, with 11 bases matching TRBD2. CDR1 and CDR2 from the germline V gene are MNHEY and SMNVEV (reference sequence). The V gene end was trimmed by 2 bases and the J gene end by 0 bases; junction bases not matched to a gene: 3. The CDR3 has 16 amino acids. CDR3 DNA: TGTGCCAGCAGTTTAATTGGGACTAGCGGCTCCTACGAGCAGTACTTC. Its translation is CASSLIGTSGSYEQYF.

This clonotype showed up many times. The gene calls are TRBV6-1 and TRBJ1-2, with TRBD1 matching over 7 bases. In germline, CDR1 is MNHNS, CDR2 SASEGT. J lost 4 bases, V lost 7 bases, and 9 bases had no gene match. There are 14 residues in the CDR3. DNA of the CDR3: TGTGCCAGCATCGTAGGGGGCGGGGGCTATGGCTACACCTTC. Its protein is CASIVGGGGYGYTF.

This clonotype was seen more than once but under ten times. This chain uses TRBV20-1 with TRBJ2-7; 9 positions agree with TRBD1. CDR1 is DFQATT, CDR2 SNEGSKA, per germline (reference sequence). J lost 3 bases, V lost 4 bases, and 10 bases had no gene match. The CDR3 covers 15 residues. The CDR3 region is CSAMSRDRVFYEQYF. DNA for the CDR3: TGCAGTGCTATGTCCCGGGACAGGGTTTTCTACGAGCAGTACTTC.

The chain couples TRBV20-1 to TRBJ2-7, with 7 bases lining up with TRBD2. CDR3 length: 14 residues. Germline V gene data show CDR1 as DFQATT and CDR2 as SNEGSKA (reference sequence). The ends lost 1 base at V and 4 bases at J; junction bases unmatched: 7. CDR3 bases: TGCAGTGCTAGAGTCCCCGGGAGGAGTTACGAGCAGTACTTC. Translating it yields CSARVPGRSYEQYF.

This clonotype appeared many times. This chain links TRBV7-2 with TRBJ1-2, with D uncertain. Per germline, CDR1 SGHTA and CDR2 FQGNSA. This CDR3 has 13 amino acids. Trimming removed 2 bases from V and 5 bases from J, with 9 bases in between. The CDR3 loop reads CASSLSRGYGYTF. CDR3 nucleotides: TGTGCCAGCAGCTTATCTCGAGGTTATGGCTACACCTTC.

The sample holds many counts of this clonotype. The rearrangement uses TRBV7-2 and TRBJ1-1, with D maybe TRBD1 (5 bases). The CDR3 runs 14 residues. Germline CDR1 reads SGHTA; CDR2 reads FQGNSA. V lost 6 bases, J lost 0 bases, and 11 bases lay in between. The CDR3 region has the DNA TGTGCCAGCAGGAGCAGGGAGATGAACACTGAAGCTTTCTTT. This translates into CASRSREMNTEAFF.

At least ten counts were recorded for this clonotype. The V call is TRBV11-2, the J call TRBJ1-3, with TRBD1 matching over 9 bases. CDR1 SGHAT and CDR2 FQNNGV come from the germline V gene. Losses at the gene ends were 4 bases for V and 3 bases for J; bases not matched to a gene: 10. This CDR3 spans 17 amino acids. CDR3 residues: CASSSYHTGGNGNTIYF. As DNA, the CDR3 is TGTGCCAGCAGCTCTTACCACACAGGGGGCAATGGAAACACCATATATTTT.

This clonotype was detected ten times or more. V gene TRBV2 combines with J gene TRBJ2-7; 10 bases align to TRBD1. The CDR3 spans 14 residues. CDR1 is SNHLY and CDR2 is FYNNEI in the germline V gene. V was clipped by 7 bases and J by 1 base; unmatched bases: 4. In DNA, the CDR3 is TGTGCCAGCACCGGACAGGGGGTTTCCTACGAGCAGTACTTC. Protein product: CASTGQGVSYEQYF.

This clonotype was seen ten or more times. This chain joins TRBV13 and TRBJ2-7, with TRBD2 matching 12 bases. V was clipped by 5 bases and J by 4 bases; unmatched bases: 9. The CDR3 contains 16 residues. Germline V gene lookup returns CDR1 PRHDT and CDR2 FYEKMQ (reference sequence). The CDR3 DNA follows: TGTGCCAGCAGCACCCATGCTAGCGGGAGGGGGTACGAGCAGTACTTC. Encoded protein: CASSTHASGRGYEQYF.

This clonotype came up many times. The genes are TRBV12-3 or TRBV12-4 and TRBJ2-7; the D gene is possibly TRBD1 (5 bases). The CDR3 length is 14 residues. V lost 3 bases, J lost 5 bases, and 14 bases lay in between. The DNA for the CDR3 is TGTGCCAGCAGTTTCCGAGAAAGGGGCAACGAGCAGTACTTC. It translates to CASSFRERGNEQYF.

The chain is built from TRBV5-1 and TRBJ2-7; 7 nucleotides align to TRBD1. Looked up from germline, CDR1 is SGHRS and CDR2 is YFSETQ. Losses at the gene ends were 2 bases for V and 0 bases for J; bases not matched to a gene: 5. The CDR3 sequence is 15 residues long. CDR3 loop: CASSLSGTDSYEQYF. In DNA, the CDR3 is TGCGCCAGCAGCTTATCCGGGACAGACTCCTACGAGCAGTACTTC.

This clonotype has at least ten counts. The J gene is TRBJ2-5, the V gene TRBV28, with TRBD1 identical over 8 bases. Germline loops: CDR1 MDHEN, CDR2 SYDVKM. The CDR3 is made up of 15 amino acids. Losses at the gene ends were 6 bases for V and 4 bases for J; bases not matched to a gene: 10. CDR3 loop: CASRYGQGQGETQYF. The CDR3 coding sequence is TGTGCCAGCAGATATGGACAGGGCCAGGGAGAGACCCAGTACTTC.